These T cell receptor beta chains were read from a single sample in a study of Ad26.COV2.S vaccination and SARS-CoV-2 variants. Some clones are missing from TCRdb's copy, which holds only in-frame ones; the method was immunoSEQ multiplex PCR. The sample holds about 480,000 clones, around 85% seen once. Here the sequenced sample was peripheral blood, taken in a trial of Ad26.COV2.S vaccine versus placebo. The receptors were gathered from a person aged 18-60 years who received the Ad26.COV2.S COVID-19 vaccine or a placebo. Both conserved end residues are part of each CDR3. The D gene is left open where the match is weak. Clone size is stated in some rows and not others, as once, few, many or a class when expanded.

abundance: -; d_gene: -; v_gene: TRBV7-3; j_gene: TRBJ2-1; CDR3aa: CASSLSGGRGSSYNEQFF; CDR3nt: TGTGCCAGCAGCTTAAGTGGCGGACGGGGGAGCTCCTACAATGAGCAGTTCTTC
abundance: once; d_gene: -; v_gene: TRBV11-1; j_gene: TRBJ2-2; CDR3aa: CASSLAGRATGELFF; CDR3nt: TGTGCCAGCAGCTTAGCGGGCAGGGCTACCGGGGAGCTGTTTTTT
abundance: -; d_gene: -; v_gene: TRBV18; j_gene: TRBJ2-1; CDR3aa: CASSRGAGAPYNEQFF; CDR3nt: TGTGCCAGCTCACGCGGGGCGGGGGCCCCCTACAATGAGCAGTTCTTC
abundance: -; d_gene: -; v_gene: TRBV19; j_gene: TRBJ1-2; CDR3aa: CASSMGGQPTGYTF; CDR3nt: TGTGCCAGTAGTATGGGGGGGCAGCCGACGGGCTACACCTTC
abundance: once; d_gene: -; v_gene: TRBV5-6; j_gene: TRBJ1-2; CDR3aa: CASSPQGGAPNYGYTF; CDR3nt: TGTGCCAGCAGCCCACAAGGAGGGGCACCCAACTATGGCTACACCTTC
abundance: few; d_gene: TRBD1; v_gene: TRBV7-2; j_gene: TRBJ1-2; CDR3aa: CASSIHRGDYGYTF; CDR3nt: TGTGCCAGCAGCATTCACAGGGGGGACTATGGCTACACCTTC
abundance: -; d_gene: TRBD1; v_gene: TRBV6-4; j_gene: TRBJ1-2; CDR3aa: CASSGPYDRGHNYGYTF; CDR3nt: TGTGCCAGCAGTGGCCCATACGACAGGGGGCATAACTATGGCTACACCTTC
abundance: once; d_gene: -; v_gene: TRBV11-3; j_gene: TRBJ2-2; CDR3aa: CASSLARVNTGELFF; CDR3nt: TGTGCCAGCAGCTTAGCCAGGGTCAACACCGGGGAGCTGTTTTTT
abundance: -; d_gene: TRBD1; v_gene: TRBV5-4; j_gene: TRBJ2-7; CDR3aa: CASSHRGQGYEQYF; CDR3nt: TGTGCCAGCAGCCACCGAGGACAGGGATACGAGCAGTACTTC
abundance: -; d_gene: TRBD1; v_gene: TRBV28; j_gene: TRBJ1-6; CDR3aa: CASSLDRGGFNSPLHF; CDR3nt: TGTGCCAGCAGTTTAGACAGGGGAGGGTTTAATTCACCCCTCCACTTT
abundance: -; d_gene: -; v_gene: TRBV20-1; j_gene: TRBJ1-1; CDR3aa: CSAPDPTEAFF; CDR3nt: TGCAGTGCTCCCGATCCGACTGAAGCTTTCTTT
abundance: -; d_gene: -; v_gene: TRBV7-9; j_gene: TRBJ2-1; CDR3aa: CASSLGYYNEQFF; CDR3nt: TGTGCCAGCAGCTTAGGCTACTACAATGAGCAGTTCTTC
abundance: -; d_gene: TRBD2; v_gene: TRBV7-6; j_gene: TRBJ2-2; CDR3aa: CASSSASGHNTGELFF; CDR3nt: TGTGCCAGCAGCTCGGCTAGCGGGCATAACACCGGGGAGCTGTTTTTT
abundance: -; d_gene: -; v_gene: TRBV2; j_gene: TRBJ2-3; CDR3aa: CASSEARFGGGDFTDTQYF; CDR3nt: TGTGCCAGCAGTGAAGCCCGCTTTGGGGGCGGGGACTTCACAGATACGCAGTATTTT
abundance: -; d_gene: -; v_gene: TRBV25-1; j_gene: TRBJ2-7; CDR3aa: CASSGMYEQYF; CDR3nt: TGTGCCAGCAGTGGCATGTACGAGCAGTACTTC
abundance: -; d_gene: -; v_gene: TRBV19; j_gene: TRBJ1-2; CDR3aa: CASSHTYGESRYGYTF; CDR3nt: TGTGCCAGTAGCCACACTTATGGGGAGTCTAGATATGGCTACACCTTC
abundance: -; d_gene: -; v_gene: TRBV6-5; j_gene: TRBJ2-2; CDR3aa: CASSYSTAGELFF; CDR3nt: TGTGCCAGCAGTTACTCGACGGCCGGGGAGCTGTTTTTT
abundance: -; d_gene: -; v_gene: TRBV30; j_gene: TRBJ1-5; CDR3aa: CAWGDSNQPQHF; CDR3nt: TGTGCCTGGGGGGACAGCAATCAGCCCCAGCATTTT
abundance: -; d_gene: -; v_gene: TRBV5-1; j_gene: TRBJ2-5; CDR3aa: CASSLDPGETQYF; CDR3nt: TGCGCCAGCAGCTTAGACCCCGGAGAGACCCAGTACTTC
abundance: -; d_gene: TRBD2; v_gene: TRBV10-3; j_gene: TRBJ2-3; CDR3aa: CAIKRTSGSEGGTDTQYF; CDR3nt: TGTGCCATCAAAAGGACTAGCGGGAGCGAGGGGGGCACAGATACGCAGTATTTT
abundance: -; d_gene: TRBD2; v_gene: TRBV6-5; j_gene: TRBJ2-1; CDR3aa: CASSFQGEGNEQFF; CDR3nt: TGTGCCAGCAGTTTCCAAGGGGAGGGCAATGAGCAGTTCTTC
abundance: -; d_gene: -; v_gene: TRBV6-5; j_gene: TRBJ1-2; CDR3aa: CASRFGGVGGYTF; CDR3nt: TGTGCCAGCAGGTTTGGGGGAGTAGGGGGCTACACCTTC
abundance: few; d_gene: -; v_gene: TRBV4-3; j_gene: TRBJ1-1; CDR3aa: CASSQGLAAFF; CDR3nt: TGCGCCAGCAGCCAAGGGCTGGCAGCTTTCTTT
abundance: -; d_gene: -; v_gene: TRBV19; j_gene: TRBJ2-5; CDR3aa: CASSIRAQPRETQYF; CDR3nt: TGTGCCAGTAGTATTCGGGCGCAGCCGAGGGAGACCCAGTACTTC
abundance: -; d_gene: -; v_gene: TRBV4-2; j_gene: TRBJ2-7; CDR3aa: CASSQDQGQDYEQYF; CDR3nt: TGTGCCAGCAGCCAAGATCAGGGGCAGGACTACGAGCAGTACTTC
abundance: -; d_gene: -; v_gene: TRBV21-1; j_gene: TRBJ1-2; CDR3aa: CASYVGGPLTGQIINYGYTF; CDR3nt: TGTGCCAGCTACGTCGGAGGCCCATTGACAGGACAAATAATTAACTATGGCTACACCTTC
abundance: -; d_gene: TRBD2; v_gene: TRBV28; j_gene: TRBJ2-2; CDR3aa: CASSWGGVTGELFF; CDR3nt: TGTGCCAGCAGTTGGGGAGGGGTCACCGGGGAGCTGTTTTTT
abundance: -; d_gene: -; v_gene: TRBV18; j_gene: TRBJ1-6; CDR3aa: CASSHGGKNSPLHF; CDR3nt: TGTGCCAGCTCACATGGAGGGAAGAATTCACCCCTCCACTTT
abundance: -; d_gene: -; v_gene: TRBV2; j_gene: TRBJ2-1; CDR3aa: CASSGGGDEQFF; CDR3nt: TGTGCCAGCAGCGGGGGTGGGGATGAGCAGTTCTTC
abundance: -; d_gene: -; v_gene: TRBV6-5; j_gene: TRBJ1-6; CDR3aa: CASMIASYNSPLHF; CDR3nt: TGTGCCAGTATGATAGCCTCCTATAATTCACCCCTCCACTTT
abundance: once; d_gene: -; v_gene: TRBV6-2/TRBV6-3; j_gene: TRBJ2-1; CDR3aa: CASSYVGFNNEQFF; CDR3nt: TGTGCCAGCAGTTACGTCGGATTTAACAATGAGCAGTTCTTC
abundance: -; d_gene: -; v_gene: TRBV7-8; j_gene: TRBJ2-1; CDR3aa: CASSLNRIGNEQFF; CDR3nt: TGTGCCAGCAGCCTGAACCGGATCGGTAATGAGCAGTTCTTC
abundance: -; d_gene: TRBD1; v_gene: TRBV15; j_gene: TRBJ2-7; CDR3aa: CATARDRGSRLYEQYF; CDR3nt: TGTGCCACCGCCCGAGACAGGGGGTCGCGACTCTACGAGCAGTACTTC
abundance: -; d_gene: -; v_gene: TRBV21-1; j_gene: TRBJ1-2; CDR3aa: CASSKLSGRRYGYTF; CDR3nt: TGTGCCAGCAGCAAATTGTCGGGCAGGCGATATGGCTACACCTTC
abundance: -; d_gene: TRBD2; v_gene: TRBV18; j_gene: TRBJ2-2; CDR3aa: CASSELAVNTGELFF; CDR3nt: TGTGCCAGCTCAGAGCTAGCGGTGAACACCGGGGAGCTGTTTTTT
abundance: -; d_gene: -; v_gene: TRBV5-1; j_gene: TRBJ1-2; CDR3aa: CASSLALGYGYTF; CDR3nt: TGCGCCAGCAGCTTGGCTCTTGGCTATGGCTACACCTTC
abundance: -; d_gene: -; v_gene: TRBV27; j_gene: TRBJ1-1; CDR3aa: CASSLNGVLEAFF; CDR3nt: TGTGCCAGCAGTTTAAACGGAGTCCTTGAAGCTTTCTTT
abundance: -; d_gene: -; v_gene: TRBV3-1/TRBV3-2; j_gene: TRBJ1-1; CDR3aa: CASSSRWEAFF; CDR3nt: TGTGCCAGCAGCTCCCGATGGGAAGCTTTCTTT
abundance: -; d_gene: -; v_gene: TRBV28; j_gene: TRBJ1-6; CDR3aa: CASTGPANNSPLHF; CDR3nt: TGTGCCAGCACCGGCCCAGCTAACAATTCACCCCTCCACTTT
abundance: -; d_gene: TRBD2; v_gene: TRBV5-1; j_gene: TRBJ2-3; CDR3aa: CASSLLAGPDTQYF; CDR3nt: TGCGCCAGCAGCTTACTAGCGGGGCCAGATACGCAGTATTTT
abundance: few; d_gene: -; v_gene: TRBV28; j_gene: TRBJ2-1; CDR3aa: CASTPAAGPEQFF; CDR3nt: TGTGCCAGCACACCTGCGGCGGGACCTGAGCAGTTCTTC
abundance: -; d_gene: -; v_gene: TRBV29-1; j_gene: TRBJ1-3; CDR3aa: CSVSGVNTIYF; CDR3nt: TGCAGCGTTTCAGGCGTAAACACCATATATTTT
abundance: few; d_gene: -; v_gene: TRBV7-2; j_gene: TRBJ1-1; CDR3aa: CASSVGTEAFF; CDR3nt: TGTGCCAGCAGCGTAGGGACTGAAGCTTTCTTT
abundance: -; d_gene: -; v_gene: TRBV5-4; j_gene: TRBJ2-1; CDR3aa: CASSLGPANRYNEQFF; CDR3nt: TGTGCCAGCAGCTTGGGTCCCGCCAACCGGTACAATGAGCAGTTCTTC